The 2 T cell receptor beta chains presented below share a single source sample, sequenced in a study of T cell responses to AZD1222 COVID-19 vaccine. Repertoires were generated with immunoSEQ multiplex PCR, while TCRdb's copy carries only in-frame clones and drops some. In the table there are about 100,000 clones, about 93% of which are singletons. Here the sequenced sample was peripheral blood, taken on day 0 of AZD1222 vaccination. The receptor set was obtained from an adult in good health.

The rearrangement links TRBV12-3 or TRBV12-4 to TRBJ1-5, with D uncertain. This CDR3 contains 13 residues. V was pared by 3 bases and J by 1 base, with 4 bases between. The CDR3 spells CASSFTSNQPQHF. In DNA form, the CDR3 reads TGTGCCAGCAGTTTTACCAGCAATCAGCCCCAGCATTTT.

The CDR3 DNA reads TGTGCCAGCAGCCAAACCGGGACTAGCGGGAGATACCAAGAGACCCAGTACTTC. Protein product: CASSQTGTSGRYQETQYF. The rearrangement joins TRBV4-2 to TRBJ2-5, with 14 bases matching TRBD2. The J segment lost 0 bases and the V segment lost 2 bases, leaving 5 bases of the junction unmatched. This CDR3 has 18 amino acids. CDR1 LGHNA and CDR2 YNFKEQ come from the germline V gene.